The T cell receptor (beta chain) described here comes from a study of a mutant IDH1 vaccine in newly diagnosed glioma. At the level of the study: Treated patients, about 62% male and approximately 38% female, averaged about 40 years of age. Before enrollment, the patients had been treated with radiotherapy alone, temozolomide alone, or both together. Most of them had received both.

Indicated time point: baseline, week 1 (first vaccination visit). Treatment noted: pre-vaccination baseline after standard-of-care therapy. New WHO grade 3 or 4 astrocytomas that were IDH1-mutant and ATRX-lost had been found in donors. About this clone: What it recognizes is unknown.

The CDR3 sequence is 15 residues long. From germline, CDR1 is LNHDA and CDR2 SQIVND (reference sequence). V shed 7 bases, J shed 4 bases, and the junction held 8 bases outside the gene matches. The method was immunoSEQ multiplex PCR; TCRdb's version includes in-frame clones alone and lacks a portion of them. Counted here are about 96,000 clones, 80% occurring once; the ten biggest clones make up roughly 6.9%. The study, taken as a whole, reports: Vaccination elicited immune responses in 93.3% of patients.

The sequenced sample was PBMCs, obtained from a glioma patient treated with radiotherapy, temozolomide or both. The chain links TRBV19 to TRBJ2-7, with 12 bases fitting TRBD2. The TCR sequence derives from a man aged 35 to 55 with glioma. CDR3 bases: TGTGCCAGTAAGATGACTAGCGGGAGTTCGTACGAGCAGTACTTC. Protein sequence: CASKMTSGSSYEQYF.